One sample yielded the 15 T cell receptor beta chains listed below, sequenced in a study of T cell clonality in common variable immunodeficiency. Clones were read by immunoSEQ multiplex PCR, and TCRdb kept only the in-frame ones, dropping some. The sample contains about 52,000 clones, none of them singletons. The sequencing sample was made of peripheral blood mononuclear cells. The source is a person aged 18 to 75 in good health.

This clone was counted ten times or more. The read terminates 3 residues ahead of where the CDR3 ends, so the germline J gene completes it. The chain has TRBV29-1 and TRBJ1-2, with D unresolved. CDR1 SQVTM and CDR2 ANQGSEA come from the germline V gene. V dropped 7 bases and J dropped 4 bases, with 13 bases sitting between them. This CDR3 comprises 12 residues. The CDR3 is CSAETPSYGYTF. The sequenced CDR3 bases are TGCAGCGCAGAAACCCCAAGCTATGGC.

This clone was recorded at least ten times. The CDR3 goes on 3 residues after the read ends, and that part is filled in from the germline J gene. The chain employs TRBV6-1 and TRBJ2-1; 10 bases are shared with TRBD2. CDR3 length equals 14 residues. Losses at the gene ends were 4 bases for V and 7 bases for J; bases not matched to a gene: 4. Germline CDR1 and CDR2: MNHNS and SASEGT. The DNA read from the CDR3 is TGTGCCAGCAGTGTGAGCGGGAGGGGTAATGAG. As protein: CASSVSGRGNE. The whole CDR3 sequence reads CASSVSGRGNEQFF.

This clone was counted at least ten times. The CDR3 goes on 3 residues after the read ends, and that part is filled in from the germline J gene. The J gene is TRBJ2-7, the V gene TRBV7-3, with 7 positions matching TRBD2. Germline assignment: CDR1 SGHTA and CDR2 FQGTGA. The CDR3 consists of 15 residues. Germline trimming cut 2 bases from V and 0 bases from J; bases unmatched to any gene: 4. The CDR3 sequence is CASSLGGGSSYEQYF. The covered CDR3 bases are TGTGCCAGCAGCTTAGGCGGGGGAAGCTCCTACGAG.

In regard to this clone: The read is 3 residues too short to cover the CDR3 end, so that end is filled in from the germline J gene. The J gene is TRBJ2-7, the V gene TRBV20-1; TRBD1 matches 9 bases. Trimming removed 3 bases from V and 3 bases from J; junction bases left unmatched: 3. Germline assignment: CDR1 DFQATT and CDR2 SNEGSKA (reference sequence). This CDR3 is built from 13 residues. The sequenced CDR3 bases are TGCAGTGCTAGCGGGGACAGGGACTACGAG. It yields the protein CSASGDRDYE. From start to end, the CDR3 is CSASGDRDYEQYF.

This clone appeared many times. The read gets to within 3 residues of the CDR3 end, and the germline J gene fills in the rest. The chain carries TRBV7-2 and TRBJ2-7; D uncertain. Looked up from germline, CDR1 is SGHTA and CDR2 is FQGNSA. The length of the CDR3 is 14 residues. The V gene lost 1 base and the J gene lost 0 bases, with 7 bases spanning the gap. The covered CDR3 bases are TGTGCCAGCAGCTTAGGTACGGGCTCCTACGAG. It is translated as CASSLGTGSYE. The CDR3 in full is CASSLGTGSYEQYF.

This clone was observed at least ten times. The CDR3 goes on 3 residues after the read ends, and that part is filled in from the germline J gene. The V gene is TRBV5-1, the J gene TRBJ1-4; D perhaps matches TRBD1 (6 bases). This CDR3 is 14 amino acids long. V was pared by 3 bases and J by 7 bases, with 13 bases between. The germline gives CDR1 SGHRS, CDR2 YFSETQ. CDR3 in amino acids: CASSWGRLGEKLFF. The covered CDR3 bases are TGCGCCAGCAGCTGGGGGCGGTTGGGTGAAAAA.

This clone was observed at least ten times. The CDR3 is CASSEAGSTDTQYF. Partial CDR3 DNA: TGTGCCAGCAGCGAAGCAGGAAGCACAGATACG. The chain recombines TRBV5-4 with TRBJ2-3; no clear D gene. The CDR3 end falls 3 residues outside the read, so it is completed with the germline J gene. CDR1 and CDR2 from the germline V gene are SGHNT and YYREEE (reference sequence). The CDR3 extends over 14 amino acids. Deletions cut 4 bases from V and 0 bases from J, with 9 bases between. Combining the CDR3 with reference TRBV5-4 and TRBJ2-3 gives the whole variable domain ETGVTQSPTHLIKTRGQQVTLRCSSQSGHNTVSWYQQALGQGPQFIFQYYREEENGRGNFPPRFSGLQFPNYSSELNVNALELDDSALYLCASSEAGSTDTQYFGPGTRLTVL.

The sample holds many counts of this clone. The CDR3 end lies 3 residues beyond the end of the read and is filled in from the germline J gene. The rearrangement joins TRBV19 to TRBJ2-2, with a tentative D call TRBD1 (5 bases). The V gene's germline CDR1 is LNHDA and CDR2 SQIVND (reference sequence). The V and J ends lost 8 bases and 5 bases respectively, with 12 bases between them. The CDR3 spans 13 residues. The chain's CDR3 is CASVGPGTGELFF. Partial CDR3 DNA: TGTGCCAGTGTGGGGCCGGGTACCGGGGAG.

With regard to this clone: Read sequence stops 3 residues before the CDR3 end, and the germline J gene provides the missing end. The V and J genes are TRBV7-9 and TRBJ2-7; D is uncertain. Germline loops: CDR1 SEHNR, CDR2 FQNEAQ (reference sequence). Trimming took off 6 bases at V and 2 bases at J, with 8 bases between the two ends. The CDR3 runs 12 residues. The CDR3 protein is CASRFQTYEQYF. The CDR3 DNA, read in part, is TGTGCCAGCAGATTTCAAACCTACGAG.

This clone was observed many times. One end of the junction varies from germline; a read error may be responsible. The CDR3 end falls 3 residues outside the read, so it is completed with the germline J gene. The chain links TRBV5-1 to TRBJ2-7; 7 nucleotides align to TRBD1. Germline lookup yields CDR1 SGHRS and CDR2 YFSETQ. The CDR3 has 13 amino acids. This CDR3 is CASNLDRNYEQYF. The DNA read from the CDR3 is TGCGCCAGCAACTTGGACAGGAACTACGAG.

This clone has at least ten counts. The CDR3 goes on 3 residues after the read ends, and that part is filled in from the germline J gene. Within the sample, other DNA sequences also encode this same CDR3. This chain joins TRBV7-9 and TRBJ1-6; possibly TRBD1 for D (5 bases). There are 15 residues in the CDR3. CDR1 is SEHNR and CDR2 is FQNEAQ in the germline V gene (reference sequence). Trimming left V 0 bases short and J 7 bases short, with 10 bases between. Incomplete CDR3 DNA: TGTGCCAGCAGCTTAGCGCTGGGGCCGAATTCACCC. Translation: CASSLALGPNSP. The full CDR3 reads CASSLALGPNSPLHF.

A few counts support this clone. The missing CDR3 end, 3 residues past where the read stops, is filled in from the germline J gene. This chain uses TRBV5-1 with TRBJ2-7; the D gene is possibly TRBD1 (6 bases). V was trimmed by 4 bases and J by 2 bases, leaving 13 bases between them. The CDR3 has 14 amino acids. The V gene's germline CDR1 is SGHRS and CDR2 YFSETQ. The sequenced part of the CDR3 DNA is TGCGCCAGCAGCCAGGGGATTGGGACCTACGAG. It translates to CASSQGIGTYE. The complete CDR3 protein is CASSQGIGTYEQYF.

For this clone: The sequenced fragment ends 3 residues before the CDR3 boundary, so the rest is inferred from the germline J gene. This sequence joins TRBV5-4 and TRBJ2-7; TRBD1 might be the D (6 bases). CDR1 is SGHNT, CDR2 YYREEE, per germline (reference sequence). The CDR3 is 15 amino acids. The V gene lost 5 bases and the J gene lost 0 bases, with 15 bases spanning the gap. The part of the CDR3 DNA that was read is TGTGCCAGCAGTAGACCGGGACACAGCTCCTACGAG. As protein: CASSRPGHSSYE. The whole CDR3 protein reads CASSRPGHSSYEQYF.

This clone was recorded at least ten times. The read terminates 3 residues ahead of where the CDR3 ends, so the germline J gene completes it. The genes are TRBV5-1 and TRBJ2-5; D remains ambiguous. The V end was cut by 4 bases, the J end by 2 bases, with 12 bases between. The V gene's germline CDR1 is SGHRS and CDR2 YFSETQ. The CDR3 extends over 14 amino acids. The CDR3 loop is CASSLFDTQETQYF. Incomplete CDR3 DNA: TGCGCCAGCAGCCTATTCGACACGCAAGAGACC. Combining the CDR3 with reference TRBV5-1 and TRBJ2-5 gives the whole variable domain KAGVTQTPRYLIKTRGQQVTLSCSPISGHRSVSWYQQTPGQGLQFLFEYFSETQRNKGNFPGRFSGRQFSNSRSEMNVSTLELGDSALYLCASSLFDTQETQYFGPGTRLLVL.

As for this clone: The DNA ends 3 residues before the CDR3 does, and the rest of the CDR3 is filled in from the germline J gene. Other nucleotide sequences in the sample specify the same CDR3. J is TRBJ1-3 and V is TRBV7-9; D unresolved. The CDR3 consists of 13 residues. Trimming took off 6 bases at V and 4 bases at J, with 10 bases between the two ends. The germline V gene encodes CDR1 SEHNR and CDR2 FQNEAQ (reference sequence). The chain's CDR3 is CASRGAVGNTIYF. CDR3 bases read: TGTGCCAGCAGGGGTGCGGTCGGAAACACC.